This T cell receptor (beta chain) is drawn from a study of cytomegalovirus exposure and HLA in healthy donors. Overall study: Caucasian-associated ancestry cluster membership applied to approximately 81% of over 350 genotyped donors.

The study ran its PCR with 60 Vbeta and 13 Jbeta primers. Per the study methods: Per a later analysis, the number of unique TCR beta chains was about 80 million, of which some 10 million were shared. TCRdb's copy holds only in-frame clones and misses some; the assay was immunoSEQ multiplex PCR. V, J and clone size were drawn from that table, and D and trimming were deduced from the DNA. The data contain around 250,000 clones, about 90% of them singletons. This TCR was sampled from a girl aged 2-15 years in good health and CMV-seronegative. The specimen sequenced was PBMCs.

CDR3 bases: TGCGCCAGCAGCGGCGAGACTCTCGAGCAGTACTTC. Translating gives CASSGETLEQYF. The rearrangement joins TRBV5-1 to TRBJ2-7; no clear D. This CDR3 is built from 12 residues. V was trimmed by 4 bases and J by 6 bases, leaving 11 bases between them. Germline CDR1 reads SGHRS; CDR2 reads YFSETQ.